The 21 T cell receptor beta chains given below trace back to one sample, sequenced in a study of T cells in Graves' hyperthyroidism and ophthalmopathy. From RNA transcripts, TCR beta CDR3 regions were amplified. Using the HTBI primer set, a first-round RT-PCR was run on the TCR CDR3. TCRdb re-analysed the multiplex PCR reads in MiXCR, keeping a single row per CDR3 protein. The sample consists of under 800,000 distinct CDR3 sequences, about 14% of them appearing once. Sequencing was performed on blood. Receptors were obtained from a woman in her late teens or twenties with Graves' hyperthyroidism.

The CDR3 reads CASDSHRLAGHNEQFF. CDR3 DNA sequence: TGTGCCAGCGATAGCCATAGACTAGCGGGGCACAATGAGCAGTTCTTC. The chain carries TRBV6-1 and TRBJ2-1; 11 bases align to TRBD2. There are 16 residues in the CDR3. J was trimmed by 5 bases and V by 8 bases; bases with no gene match: 11. In germline, CDR1 is MNHNS, CDR2 SASEGT.

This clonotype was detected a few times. The CDR3 DNA is TGTGCCAGCGGTCTTAGGGGATTGCGGGATGAAAAACTGTTTTTT. This gives the protein CASGLRGLRDEKLFF. The rearrangement joins TRBV27 to TRBJ1-4, with D perhaps matching TRBD1 (5 bases). The CDR3 runs to 15 residues. Trimming cost V 8 bases and J 6 bases, with 19 bases left between them. Germline-derived CDR1 and CDR2 are MNHEY and SMNVEV (reference sequence).

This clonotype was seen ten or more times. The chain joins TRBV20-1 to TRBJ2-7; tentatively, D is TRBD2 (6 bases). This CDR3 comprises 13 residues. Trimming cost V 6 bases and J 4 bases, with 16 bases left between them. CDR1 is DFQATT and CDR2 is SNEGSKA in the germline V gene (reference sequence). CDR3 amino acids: CSATATAGYEQYF. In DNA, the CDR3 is TGCAGTGCAACGGCGACGGCGGGGTACGAGCAGTACTTC.

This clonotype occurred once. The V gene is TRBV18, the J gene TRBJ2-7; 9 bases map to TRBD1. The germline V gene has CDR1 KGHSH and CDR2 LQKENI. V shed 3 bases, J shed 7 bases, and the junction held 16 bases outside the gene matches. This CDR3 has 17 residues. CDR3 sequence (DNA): TGTGCCAGCTCACCTCACCCCCCGGACAGGGGTATAGGGGAGCAGTACTTC. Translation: CASSPHPPDRGIGEQYF.

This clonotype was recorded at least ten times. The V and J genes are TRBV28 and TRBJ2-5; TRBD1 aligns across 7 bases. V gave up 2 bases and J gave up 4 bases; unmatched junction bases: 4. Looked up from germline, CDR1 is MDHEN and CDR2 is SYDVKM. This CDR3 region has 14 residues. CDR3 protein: CASSLSPGGETQYF. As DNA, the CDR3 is TGTGCCAGCAGTTTAAGTCCAGGGGGAGAGACCCAGTACTTC. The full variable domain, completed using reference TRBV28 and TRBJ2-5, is DVKVTQSSRYLVKRTGEKVFLECVQDMDHENMFWYRQDPGLGLRLIYFSYDVKMKEKGDIPEGYSVSREKKERFSLILESASTNQTSMYLCASSLSPGGETQYFGPGTRLLVL.

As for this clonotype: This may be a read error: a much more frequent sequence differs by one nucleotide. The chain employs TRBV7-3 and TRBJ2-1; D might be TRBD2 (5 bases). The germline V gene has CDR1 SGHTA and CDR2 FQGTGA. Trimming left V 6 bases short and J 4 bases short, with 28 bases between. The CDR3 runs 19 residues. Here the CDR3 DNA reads TGTGCCAGCAGGCCGGCGGGTATCGGGATTTATAACCTTTACAATGAGCAGTTCTTC. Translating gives CASRPAGIGIYNLYNEQFF.

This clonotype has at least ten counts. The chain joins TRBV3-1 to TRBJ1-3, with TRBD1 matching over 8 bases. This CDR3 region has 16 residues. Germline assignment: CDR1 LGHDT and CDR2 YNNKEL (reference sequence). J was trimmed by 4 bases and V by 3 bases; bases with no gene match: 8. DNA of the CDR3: TGTGCCAGCAGCCAGAACAGGGGGACGTCGGGAAACACCATATATTTT. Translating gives CASSQNRGTSGNTIYF.

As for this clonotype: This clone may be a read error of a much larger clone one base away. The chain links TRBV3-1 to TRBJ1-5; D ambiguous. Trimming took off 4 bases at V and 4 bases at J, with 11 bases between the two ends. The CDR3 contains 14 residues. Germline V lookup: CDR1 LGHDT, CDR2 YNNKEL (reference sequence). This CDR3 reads CASSRTIENQPQHF. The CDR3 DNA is TGTGCCAGCAGCCGCACCATCGAGAATCAGCCCCAGCATTTT.

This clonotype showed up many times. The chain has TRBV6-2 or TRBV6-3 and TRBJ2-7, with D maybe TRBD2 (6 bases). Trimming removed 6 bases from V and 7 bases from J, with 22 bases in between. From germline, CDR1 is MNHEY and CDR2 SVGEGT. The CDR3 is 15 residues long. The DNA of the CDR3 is TGTGCCAGCAGGGACACCGGGACTCGTCCGTGGGAGCAGTACTTC. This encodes CASRDTGTRPWEQYF.

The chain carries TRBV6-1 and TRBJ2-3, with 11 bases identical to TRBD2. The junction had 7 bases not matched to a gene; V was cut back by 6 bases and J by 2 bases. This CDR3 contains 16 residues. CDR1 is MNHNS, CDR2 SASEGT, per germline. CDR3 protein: CASRNLAGGLTDTQYF. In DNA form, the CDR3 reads TGTGCCAGCAGAAACCTAGCGGGAGGTCTCACAGATACGCAGTATTTT.

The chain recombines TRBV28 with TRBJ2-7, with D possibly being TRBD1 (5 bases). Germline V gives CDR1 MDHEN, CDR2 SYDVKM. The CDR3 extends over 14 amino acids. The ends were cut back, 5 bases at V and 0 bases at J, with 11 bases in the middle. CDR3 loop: CASSRQPLSYEQYF. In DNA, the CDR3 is TGTGCCAGCAGTCGACAGCCTCTCTCCTACGAGCAGTACTTC.

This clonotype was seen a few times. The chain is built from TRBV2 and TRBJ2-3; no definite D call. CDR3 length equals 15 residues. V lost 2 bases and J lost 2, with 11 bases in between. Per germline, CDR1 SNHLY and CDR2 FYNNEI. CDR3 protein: CASSESSLHTDTQYF. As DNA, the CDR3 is TGTGCCAGCAGTGAAAGCTCCCTCCACACAGATACGCAGTATTTT. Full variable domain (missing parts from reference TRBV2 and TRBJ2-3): EPEVTQTPSHQVTQMGQEVILRCVPISNHLYFYWYRQILGQKVEFLVSFYNNEISEKSEIFDDQFSVERPDGSNFTLKIRSTKLEDSAMYFCASSESSLHTDTQYFGPGTRLTVL.

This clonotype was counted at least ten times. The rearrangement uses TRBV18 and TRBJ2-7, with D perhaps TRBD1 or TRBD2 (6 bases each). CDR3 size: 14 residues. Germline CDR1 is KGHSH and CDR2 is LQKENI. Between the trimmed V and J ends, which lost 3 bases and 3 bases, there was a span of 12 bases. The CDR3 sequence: CASSPGGSNYEQYF. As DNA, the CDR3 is TGTGCCAGCTCACCGGGGGGCAGTAACTACGAGCAGTACTTC.

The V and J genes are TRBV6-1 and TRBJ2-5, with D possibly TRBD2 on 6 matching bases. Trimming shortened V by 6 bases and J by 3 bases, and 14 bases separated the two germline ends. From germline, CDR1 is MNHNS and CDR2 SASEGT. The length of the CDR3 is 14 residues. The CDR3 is CASRRTGGKETQYF. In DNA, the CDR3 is TGTGCCAGCAGGAGGACTGGGGGGAAAGAGACCCAGTACTTC.

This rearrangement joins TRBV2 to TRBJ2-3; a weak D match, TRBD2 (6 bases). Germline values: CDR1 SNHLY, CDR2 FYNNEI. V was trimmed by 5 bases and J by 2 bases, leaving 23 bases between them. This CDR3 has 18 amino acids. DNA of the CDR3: TGTGCCAGCAGTTTATCGCTCGCGGAGGGAGGAACCACAGATACGCAGTATTTT. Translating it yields CASSLSLAEGGTTDTQYF. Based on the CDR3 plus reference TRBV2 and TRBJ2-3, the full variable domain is EPEVTQTPSHQVTQMGQEVILRCVPISNHLYFYWYRQILGQKVEFLVSFYNNEISEKSEIFDDQFSVERPDGSNFTLKIRSTKLEDSAMYFCASSLSLAEGGTTDTQYFGPGTRLTVL.

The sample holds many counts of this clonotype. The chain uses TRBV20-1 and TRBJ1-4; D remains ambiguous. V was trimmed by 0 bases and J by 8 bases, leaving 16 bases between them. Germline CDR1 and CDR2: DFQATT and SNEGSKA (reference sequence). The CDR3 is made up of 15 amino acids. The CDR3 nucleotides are TGCAGTGCTAGAGATGCGCGGCCGGCGGGCGAAAAACTGTTTTTT. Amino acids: CSARDARPAGEKLFF.

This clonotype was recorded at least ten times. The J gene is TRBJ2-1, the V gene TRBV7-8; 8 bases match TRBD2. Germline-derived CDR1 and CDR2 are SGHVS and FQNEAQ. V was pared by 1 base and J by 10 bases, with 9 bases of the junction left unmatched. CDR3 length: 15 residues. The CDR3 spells CASSLVRGPGGEQFF. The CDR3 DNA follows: TGTGCCAGCAGCTTAGTTAGGGGCCCGGGGGGGGAGCAGTTCTTC.

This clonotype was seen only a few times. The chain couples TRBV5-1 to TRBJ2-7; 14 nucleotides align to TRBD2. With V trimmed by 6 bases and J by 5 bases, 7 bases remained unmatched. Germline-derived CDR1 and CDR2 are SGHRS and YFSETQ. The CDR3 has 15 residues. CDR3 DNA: TGCGCCAGCACTCGACTAGCGGGAGGGCTGAACGAGCAGTACTTC. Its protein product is CASTRLAGGLNEQYF.

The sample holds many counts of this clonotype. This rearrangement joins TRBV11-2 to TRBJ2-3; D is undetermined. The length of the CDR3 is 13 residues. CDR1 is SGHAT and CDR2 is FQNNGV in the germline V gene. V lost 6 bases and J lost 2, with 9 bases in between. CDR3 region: CASSRPTTDTQYF. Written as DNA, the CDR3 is TGTGCCAGCAGTCGTCCGACCACAGATACGCAGTATTTT.

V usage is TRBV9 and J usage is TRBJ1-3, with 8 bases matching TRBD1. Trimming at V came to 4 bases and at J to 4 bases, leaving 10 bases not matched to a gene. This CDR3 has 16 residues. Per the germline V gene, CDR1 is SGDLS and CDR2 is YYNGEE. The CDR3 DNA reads TGTGCCAGCAGCCCACGGACAGGGCCTGGAGGAAACACCATATATTTT. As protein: CASSPRTGPGGNTIYF.

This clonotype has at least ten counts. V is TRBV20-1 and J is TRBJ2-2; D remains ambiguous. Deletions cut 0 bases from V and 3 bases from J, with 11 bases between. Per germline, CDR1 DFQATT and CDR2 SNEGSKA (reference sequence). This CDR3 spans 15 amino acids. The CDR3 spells CSARDTQLDTGELFF. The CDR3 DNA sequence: TGCAGTGCTAGAGATACCCAGCTAGACACCGGGGAGCTGTTTTTT.